One sample yielded the 6 T cell receptor beta chains listed below, sequenced in a study of blood T cell repertoires in COVID-19. The data were produced by immunoSEQ multiplex PCR, yet TCRdb's version contains in-frame clones alone and is incomplete. The sample carries around 250,000 clones, roughly nine tenths recorded once. Sequencing used PBMCs or T cells enriched from blood (not recorded which). These receptors were taken from a human donor in a cohort exposed to, infected with or recovered from COVID-19 (not recorded which). The donor label of this sample is uncertain.

The J gene is TRBJ2-2, the V gene TRBV7-3; 8 bases map to TRBD1. The germline V gene has CDR1 SGHTA and CDR2 FQGTGA. This CDR3 is 16 amino acids long. Trimming removed 1 base from V and 4 bases from J; junction bases left unmatched: 5. The CDR3 DNA follows: TGTGCCAGCAGCTTAAATCAGGGGGCGATCACCGGGGAGCTGTTTTTT. It is translated as CASSLNQGAITGELFF.

The chain has TRBV9 and TRBJ1-1; 7 nucleotides line up with TRBD1. The CDR3 loop spans 13 amino acids. The ends lost 1 base at V and 5 bases at J; junction bases unmatched: 2. Germline V gene sequence: CDR1 SGDLS, CDR2 YYNGEE. The CDR3 here is CASSVPGGTEAFF. CDR3 sequence (DNA): TGTGCCAGCAGCGTACCAGGGGGGACTGAAGCTTTCTTT.

The chain combines TRBV7-7 with TRBJ2-3, with D perhaps TRBD2 (6 bases). The germline gives CDR1 SSHAT, CDR2 FNYEAQ (reference sequence). The germline V and J ends were trimmed by 4 bases and 3 bases, with 14 bases remaining between them. The CDR3 length is 15 residues. As DNA, the CDR3 is TGTGCCAGCAGCTCAGGAACGGAGGGGACAGATACGCAGTATTTT. This translates into CASSSGTEGTDTQYF.

The chain links TRBV3-1 (or the pseudogene TRBV3-2) to TRBJ2-5; 13 bases are a match to TRBD2. Germline V gives CDR1 LGHDT, CDR2 YNNKEL (reference sequence). The CDR3 length is 18 residues. With 4 bases clipped from V and 0 bases from J, the junction kept 8 bases outside the gene matches. The chain's CDR3 is CASSLRTSGGPYQETQYF. CDR3 coding DNA: TGTGCCAGCAGCCTAAGGACTAGCGGGGGCCCGTACCAAGAGACCCAGTACTTC.

The chain carries TRBV5-6 and TRBJ2-3, with 16 positions matching TRBD2. CDR1 SGHDT and CDR2 YYEEEE come from the germline V gene. This CDR3 contains 15 residues. V shed 4 bases and J 7 bases; nucleotides not matched to a gene: 3. The CDR3 DNA is TGTGCCAGCAGCCCGGGACTAGCGGGGGGGAATACGCAGTATTTT. This translates into CASSPGLAGGNTQYF.

The rearrangement uses TRBV30 and TRBJ1-6; weak D call: TRBD1 (5 bases). The CDR3 is made up of 13 amino acids. The germline V gene encodes CDR1 GTSNPN and CDR2 SVGIG (reference sequence). CDR3 coding DNA: TGTGCAATCCGGGGGACCTATAATTCACCCCTCCACTTT. Its protein product is CAIRGTYNSPLHF.